These T cell receptor beta chains were read from a single sample in a study of blood T cell repertoires in COVID-19. The repertoire was sequenced with immunoSEQ multiplex PCR; TCRdb's copy has only in-frame clones and lacks some. The sample contains approximately 260,000 clones, around 89% of which appear only once. The source material was peripheral blood. These receptors all stem from a woman aged 40 to 49 with acute or convalescent COVID-19. Both conserved end residues are part of each CDR3. The order of the fields is D gene, clone size, J gene, V gene, CDR3 protein, CDR3 DNA. The D gene is left open where the match is weak. Size is omitted from some rows. Given values are once, few, many or a class for expanded clones.

>NA|NA|TRBJ1-4|TRBV4-2
CASSLPEGVPEKLFF
TGTGCCAGCAGCCTCCCAGAAGGGGTGCCTGAAAAACTGTTTTTT
>TRBD1|NA|TRBJ1-1|TRBV18
CASSPTGAGTEAFF
TGTGCCAGCTCACCAACAGGGGCAGGTACTGAAGCTTTCTTT
>NA|NA|TRBJ1-1|TRBV5-1
CASSPYPDTRSEAFF
TGCGCCAGCAGCCCGTACCCGGACACCCGAAGTGAAGCTTTCTTT
>NA|NA|TRBJ1-2|TRBV2
CASRDSGDGYTF
TGTGCCAGCAGAGACTCAGGGGATGGCTACACCTTC
>NA|NA|TRBJ1-1|TRBV29-1
CSVQQVNTEAFF
TGCAGCGTGCAACAGGTGAACACTGAAGCTTTCTTT
>NA|NA|TRBJ2-3|TRBV29-1
CSGRDFSTDTQYF
TGCAGCGGCCGGGACTTTAGCACAGATACGCAGTATTTT
>TRBD2|NA|TRBJ2-3|TRBV7-2
CASSPGGVLDTQYF
TGTGCCAGCAGCCCCGGGGGGGTTTTGGATACGCAGTATTTT
>NA|few|TRBJ2-5|TRBV7-9
CASSSYRGKETQYF
TGTGCCAGCAGCTCGTATAGGGGGAAAGAGACCCAGTACTTC
>TRBD1|NA|TRBJ1-5|TRBV7-9
CASSLKGGQPLGPQHF
TGTGCCAGCAGCTTAAAGGGGGGACAGCCTCTGGGGCCCCAGCATTTT
>NA|NA|TRBJ1-2|TRBV5-1
CASSLTPGHKVHNYGYTF
TGCGCCAGCAGCCTCACCCCGGGACACAAGGTGCACAACTATGGCTACACCTTC
>TRBD1|NA|TRBJ2-1|TRBV2
CASSGGDRGRHEQFF
TGTGCCAGCAGTGGAGGTGACAGGGGTAGACATGAGCAGTTCTTC
>NA|NA|TRBJ1-2|TRBV19
CASSPSGQNYGYTF
TGTGCCAGTAGCCCCTCGGGACAAAACTATGGCTACACCTTC
>NA|few|TRBJ1-2|TRBV18
CASSPTGEYGYTF
TGTGCCAGCTCACCTACGGGGGAATATGGCTACACCTTC
>NA|NA|TRBJ1-1|TRBV19
CASSMASNTEAFF
TGTGCCAGTAGTATGGCCAGTAACACTGAAGCTTTCTTT
>NA|NA|TRBJ2-1|TRBV27
CASFPNRLSVEQFF
TGTGCCAGCTTTCCGAATCGACTCTCTGTTGAGCAGTTCTTC
>TRBD2|NA|TRBJ2-3|TRBV27
CASSPRTSGDLDTQYF
TGTGCCAGCAGTCCTCGGACTAGCGGGGATTTAGATACGCAGTATTTT
>TRBD1|NA|TRBJ2-3|TRBV5-8
CASSLAGTGSDTQYF
TGTGCCAGCAGCCTGGCCGGGACAGGGTCAGATACGCAGTATTTT
>TRBD1|NA|TRBJ1-6|TRBV5-1
CASSLTGTGPNSPLHF
TGCGCCAGCAGCTTAACCGGGACAGGGCCTAATTCACCCCTCCACTTT
>NA|NA|TRBJ2-1|TRBV20-1
CSASSPPGRGRYNEQFF
TGCAGTGCTAGTTCCCCACCGGGACGGGGGAGGTACAATGAGCAGTTCTTC
>NA|NA|TRBJ1-2|TRBV7-2
CASSLPFQGYGYTF
TGTGCCAGCAGCTTACCCTTCCAGGGCTATGGCTACACCTTC
>TRBD1|NA|TRBJ1-1|TRBV6-5
CASSYPGQPEAFF
TGTGCCAGCAGTTACCCGGGACAGCCTGAAGCTTTCTTT
>NA|few|TRBJ1-5|TRBV10-2
CASSEKGVGNQPQHF
TGCGCCAGCAGTGAAAAGGGGGTCGGCAATCAGCCCCAGCATTTT
>NA|NA|TRBJ1-2|TRBV18
CASSPNKDRPYGYTF
TGTGCCAGCTCACCAAATAAGGACAGACCCTATGGCTACACCTTC
>TRBD1|NA|TRBJ1-5|TRBV7-8
CASSPGTGGNQPQHF
TGTGCCAGCAGCCCCGGGACAGGAGGCAATCAGCCCCAGCATTTT
>NA|NA|TRBJ2-1|TRBV3-1/TRBV3-2
CASSQFRANEQFF
TGTGCCAGCAGCCAGTTTCGAGCGAATGAGCAGTTCTTC
>NA|NA|TRBJ1-4|TRBV12-3/TRBV12-4
CASSYSNEKLFF
TGTGCCAGCAGTTACTCCAATGAAAAACTGTTTTTT
>NA|once|TRBJ2-1|TRBV9
CASSPEAGYNEQFF
TGTGCCAGCAGCCCAGAGGCTGGGTACAATGAGCAGTTCTTC
>NA|NA|TRBJ2-3|TRBV29-1
CSARRGSTDTQYF
TGCAGTGCCCGTCGGGGGAGCACAGATACGCAGTATTTT
>NA|NA|TRBJ1-2|TRBV1
CTSSQAPPNRPANYGYTF
TGCACCAGCAGCCAAGCTCCCCCCAACAGGCCAGCTAACTATGGCTACACCTTC
>NA|once|TRBJ1-1|TRBV5-1
CASSLGRETEAFF
TGCGCCAGCAGCTTGGGGAGAGAAACTGAAGCTTTCTTT
>TRBD1|NA|TRBJ1-2|TRBV2
CASSVGWWAGGLGYTF
TGTGCCAGCAGTGTCGGTTGGTGGGCAGGGGGCTTGGGCTACACCTTC
>NA|NA|TRBJ1-2|TRBV6-5
CASSPGRGTDYGYTF
TGTGCCAGCAGCCCCGGACGGGGTACGGACTATGGCTACACCTTC
>NA|NA|TRBJ2-5|TRBV2
CASSIGPRQPKTQYF
TGTGCCAGCAGCATTGGACCCCGACAGCCAAAGACCCAGTACTTC
>TRBD1|NA|TRBJ1-1|TRBV30
CAWDRVGTEAFF
TGTGCCTGGGACAGGGTGGGAACTGAAGCTTTCTTT
>TRBD1|NA|TRBJ1-1|TRBV10-2
CASSESTGGITTEAFF
TGCGCCAGCAGTGAGTCGACAGGGGGAATAACGACTGAAGCTTTCTTT
>TRBD1|NA|TRBJ1-2|TRBV5-1
CASSTGGANYGYTF
TGCGCCAGCAGCACAGGGGGCGCTAACTATGGCTACACCTTC
>TRBD1|once|TRBJ2-1|TRBV5-6
CASSLVLGQGDEQFF
TGTGCCAGCAGCTTGGTGTTGGGTCAGGGGGATGAGCAGTTCTTC
>TRBD1|NA|TRBJ2-2|TRBV9
CASRGQGFTGELFF
TGTGCCAGCAGGGGACAGGGGTTCACCGGGGAGCTGTTTTTT
>NA|NA|TRBJ1-2|TRBV9
CASSVGGGANYGYTF
TGTGCCAGCAGCGTCGGTGGGGGGGCTAACTATGGCTACACCTTC
>NA|NA|TRBJ1-2|TRBV12-5
CASGLGAGLRRDYGYTF
TGTGCTAGTGGTTTGGGGGCAGGGCTTCGACGGGACTATGGCTACACCTTC
>NA|NA|TRBJ1-1|TRBV6-5
CASREYRVNTEAFF
TGTGCCAGCAGAGAGTATCGGGTGAACACTGAAGCTTTCTTT
>TRBD1|NA|TRBJ1-4|TRBV4-1
CASSQGDSDYEKLFF
TGCGCCAGCAGCCAAGGGGACAGCGACTATGAAAAACTGTTTTTT
>NA|NA|TRBJ1-5|TRBV27
CASSLGADDQPQHF
TGTGCCAGCAGTTTAGGGGCAGACGATCAGCCCCAGCATTTT
>TRBD1|NA|TRBJ1-2|TRBV6-6
CASSRQGDGYTF
TGTGCCAGCAGTCGACAGGGGGATGGCTACACCTTC
>TRBD1|NA|TRBJ2-5|TRBV27
CASRGQGAGEETQYF
TGTGCCAGCAGGGGCCAGGGGGCCGGGGAAGAGACCCAGTACTTC
>NA|NA|TRBJ2-3|TRBV4-2
CASSNRDSETDTQYF
TGTGCCAGCAGTAACCGGGACTCAGAAACAGATACGCAGTATTTT
>NA|once|TRBJ1-1|TRBV4-2
CASSQDLLKNTEAFF
TGTGCCAGCAGCCAAGATCTACTAAAGAACACTGAAGCTTTCTTT
>TRBD2|once|TRBJ2-1|TRBV9
CASSVGLAGYNEQFF
TGTGCCAGCAGCGTAGGGCTAGCGGGGTACAATGAGCAGTTCTTC
>TRBD1|NA|TRBJ1-3|TRBV6-5
CASSYSQGANTIYF
TGTGCCAGCAGTTACTCACAGGGGGCGAACACCATATATTTT